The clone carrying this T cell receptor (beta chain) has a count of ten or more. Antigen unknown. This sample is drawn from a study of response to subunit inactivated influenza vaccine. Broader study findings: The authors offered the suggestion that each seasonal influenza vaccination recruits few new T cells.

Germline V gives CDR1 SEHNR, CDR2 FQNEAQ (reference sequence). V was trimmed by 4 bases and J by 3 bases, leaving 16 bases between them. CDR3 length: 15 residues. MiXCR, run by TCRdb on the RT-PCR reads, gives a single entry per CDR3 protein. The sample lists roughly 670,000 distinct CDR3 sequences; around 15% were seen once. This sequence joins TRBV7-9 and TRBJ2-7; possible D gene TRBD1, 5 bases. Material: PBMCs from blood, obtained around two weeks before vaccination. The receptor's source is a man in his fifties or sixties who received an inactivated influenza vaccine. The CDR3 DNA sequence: TGTGCCAGCAGCTCCTGGGGCCAGTTCCTCTACGAGCAGTACTTC. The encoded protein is CASSSWGQFLYEQYF. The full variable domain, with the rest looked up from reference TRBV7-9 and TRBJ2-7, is DTGVSQNPRHKITKRGQNVTFRCDPISEHNRLYWYRQTLGQGPEFLTYFQNEAQLEKSRLLSDRFSAERPKGSFSTLEIQRTEQGDSAMYLCASSSWGQFLYEQYFGPGTRLTVT.